This TCR beta chain was profiled in a study of graft-versus-host responses after intestinal transplantation. The V and J ends lost 4 bases and 9 bases, in that order; junction bases with no gene match: 9. The CDR3 is 15 residues long. Germline CDR1 ENHRY, CDR2 SYGVKD. CD3+CD4+ and CD3+CD8+ responders that were proliferating and CFSE-low were sorted post-reaction. Some clones are missing from TCRdb's copy, which holds only in-frame ones; the method was immunoSEQ multiplex PCR. In the table there are 6,000 to 7,000 clones, approximately 25% of which are singletons. Only a few counts were recorded for this clone.

This material consisted of alloreactive CD4+ T cells from a mixed lymphocyte reaction culture, taken before transplantation. The subset is: CFSE-low proliferating T cells sorted from roughly six-day pre-transplant mixed lymphocyte reaction (GvH or HvG direction). The origin of this receptor is a human patient who was an organ donor for intestinal transplantation. The chain joins TRBV10-3 to TRBJ2-1; 10 positions match TRBD2. The CDR3 bases are TGTGCCATCAGTGTCCTAGCGGGAGTGCCGGCTGAGCAGTTCTTC. Amino acid sequence: CAISVLAGVPAEQFF.